This TCR beta chain was observed in a study of shared clonotypes between healthy human individuals. Study in general: Each donor had three CD4 naive, three CD4 memory, two CD8 naive and one CD8 memory plate.

Clones were sequenced by immunoSEQ multiplex PCR, and TCRdb holds only the in-frame ones, with some missing. This sample has approximately 530,000 clones, with around 96% found just once. The CDR3 has 18 residues. V was cut by 1 base and J by 0 bases, with 19 bases left in between. The V gene's germline CDR1 is SGHVS and CDR2 FNYEAQ. V is TRBV7-6 and J is TRBJ2-7; weak D call: TRBD2 (8 bases). The clonotype originates from a woman aged 30 to 39 in good health. The specimen was naive CD4+ T cells sorted from blood. Subset given: CD45RA+ positively selected. CDR3 residues: CASSLGLAPRDSSYEQYF. The CDR3 nucleotides are TGTGCCAGCAGCTTAGGACTAGCGCCAAGGGACAGCTCCTACGAGCAGTACTTC.